A single sample gave rise to the 19 T cell receptor beta chains below, sequenced in a study of OX40 agonist ivuxolimab in advanced cancers. Assay: immunoSEQ multiplex PCR; the TCRdb copy retains only in-frame clones and omits some. The sample shows tens of thousands of clones, 81% of them seen only once. The sequencing used CD4+ or CD8+ T cells sorted from blood, collected in a trial of the OX40 agonist ivuxolimab. The source of these receptors is an adult with an advanced solid tumor such as melanoma, head and neck, liver or kidney cancer.

The rearrangement links TRBV19 to TRBJ2-3; 8 nucleotides align to TRBD1. CDR1 and CDR2 (germline): LNHDA, SQIVND (reference sequence). The CDR3 has 16 residues. Germline trimming cut 3 bases from V and 3 bases from J; bases unmatched to any gene: 8. DNA for the CDR3: TGTGCCAGTAGTATCTTGTCGAACAGGGGGACAGATACGCAGTATTTT. It translates to CASSILSNRGTDTQYF.

This chain connects TRBV4-1 to TRBJ1-5, with 9 bases that match TRBD1. This CDR3 contains 15 residues. J was trimmed by 5 bases and V by 1 base; bases with no gene match: 3. The V gene's germline CDR1 is MGHRA and CDR2 YSYEKL. The CDR3 region has the DNA TGCGCCAGCAGCCAAGTCACAGGGGGCTATCAGCCCCAGCATTTT. Translated, it gives CASSQVTGGYQPQHF.

J is TRBJ1-2 and V is TRBV5-4; weak D call: TRBD1 (5 bases). Deletions cut 4 bases from V and 4 bases from J, with 11 bases between. CDR1 SGHNT and CDR2 YYREEE come from the germline V gene (reference sequence). The length of the CDR3 is 13 residues. CDR3 coding DNA: TGTGCCAGCAGCCCTCGGGGGTTCTATGGCTACACCTTC. Translated: CASSPRGFYGYTF.

CDR3 residues: CASSRDYTDTQYF. The CDR3 bases are TGCGCCAGCAGTCGGGACTACACAGATACGCAGTATTTT. This chain joins TRBV10-1 and TRBJ2-3; 7 bases fit TRBD2. The CDR3 sequence is 13 residues long. Looked up from germline, CDR1 is WNHNN and CDR2 is SYGVQD (reference sequence). V was clipped by 5 bases and J by 2 bases; unmatched bases: 1.

This clone was detected only a few times. The chain links TRBV6-5 to TRBJ1-5; D may be TRBD1 (6 bases). Germline CDR1 reads MNHEY; CDR2 reads SVGAGI. Trimming pared 4 bases from V and 0 bases from J, leaving 10 bases between. CDR3 length equals 15 residues. The CDR3 sequence is CASSSQGYSNQPQHF. The CDR3, as DNA: TGTGCCAGCAGTTCTCAGGGGTATAGCAATCAGCCCCAGCATTTT.

The chain has TRBV2 and TRBJ1-2, with D unclear. Trimming took off 5 bases at V and 5 bases at J, with 18 bases between the two ends. Germline assignment: CDR1 SNHLY and CDR2 FYNNEI. The CDR3 consists of 15 residues. For the CDR3, the DNA is TGTGCCAGCAGTTTGGGCCGAGGACTGATATATGGCTACACCTTC. It specifies CASSLGRGLIYGYTF.

This chain links TRBV30 with TRBJ1-5, with TRBD1 matching 10 bases. The V and J ends lost 2 bases and 7 bases, in that order; junction bases with no gene match: 5. This CDR3 has 14 amino acids. Germline CDR1 reads GTSNPN; CDR2 reads SVGIG (reference sequence). The CDR3 DNA sequence: TGTGCCTGGAGTTGGGGACAGGGGACGCAGCCCCAGCATTTT. Protein sequence: CAWSWGQGTQPQHF.

The chain has TRBV28 and TRBJ1-3, with D hard to call. V was trimmed by 6 bases and J by 0 bases, leaving 6 bases between them. The CDR3 length is 13 residues. Germline V lookup: CDR1 MDHEN, CDR2 SYDVKM. CDR3 nucleotides: TGTGCCAGCAGCTACGTCTCTGGAAACACCATATATTTT. Residues: CASSYVSGNTIYF.

This chain links TRBV11-2 with TRBJ1-1; D is unclear. The V gene's germline CDR1 is SGHAT and CDR2 FQNNGV. This CDR3 spans 12 amino acids. The ends were cut back, 1 base at V and 10 bases at J, with 10 bases in the middle. CDR3 loop: CASSLGSVGAFF. In DNA, the CDR3 is TGTGCCAGCAGCTTAGGTTCAGTTGGAGCTTTCTTT.

A few counts support this clone. A read error may produce the germline difference seen at one junction end. The gene calls are TRBV7-6 and TRBJ1-1, with D possibly TRBD1 on 6 matching bases. The CDR3 consists of 12 residues. Germline V lookup: CDR1 SGHVS, CDR2 FNYEAQ. The CDR3 bases are TGTGCCAGCAACTTACCAGGGGCTGAAGCTTTCTTT. Encoded protein: CASNLPGAEAFF.

The chain links TRBV7-9 to TRBJ2-7; D gene unclear. This CDR3 contains 12 residues. V gave up 5 bases and J gave up 7 bases, with 12 bases separating them. Germline-derived CDR1 and CDR2 are SEHNR and FQNEAQ (reference sequence). For the CDR3, the DNA is TGTGCCAGCAGCCTCCCTTTGGGGGAGCAGTACTTC. Translated, it gives CASSLPLGEQYF.

This clone has only one observation. V is TRBV11-2 and J is TRBJ1-5, with D uncertain. V was pared by 3 bases and J by 1 base, with 4 bases between. There are 13 residues in the CDR3. Germline V gives CDR1 SGHAT, CDR2 FQNNGV. For the CDR3, the DNA is TGTGCCAGCAGCTTTGGGAGCAATCAGCCCCAGCATTTT. The encoded protein is CASSFGSNQPQHF.

The chain combines TRBV4-2 with TRBJ2-7; D is unresolved. The length of the CDR3 is 16 residues. V was shortened by 0 bases and J by 3 bases, with 15 bases between the two germline ends. From germline, CDR1 is LGHNA and CDR2 YNFKEQ. The CDR3 spells CASSQELGVAVYEQYF. CDR3 nucleotide sequence: TGTGCCAGCAGCCAAGAACTTGGGGTAGCCGTCTACGAGCAGTACTTC.

This chain uses TRBV7-9 with TRBJ2-5; D may correspond to TRBD1 or TRBD2 (6 bases each). The CDR3 consists of 14 residues. Germline V gene data show CDR1 as SEHNR and CDR2 as FQNEAQ (reference sequence). V lost 6 bases and J lost 4, with 15 bases in between. CDR3 sequence: CASSQYGGGETQYF. CDR3 DNA: TGTGCCAGCAGTCAGTACGGGGGCGGAGAGACCCAGTACTTC.

The table lists this clone with a few counts. The chain carries TRBV9 and TRBJ2-1; a weak D match, TRBD2 (6 bases). Germline values: CDR1 SGDLS, CDR2 YYNGEE. Trimming left V 6 bases short and J 7 bases short, with 20 bases between. The CDR3 is made up of 15 amino acids. The CDR3 spells CASNVGGTPENEQFF. For the CDR3, the DNA is TGTGCCAGCAACGTGGGCGGGACCCCTGAAAATGAGCAGTTCTTC.

This clone was seen only once. CDR3 DNA sequence: TGTGCCATCACCTCCCCGGGACAGGGAGGCGAGCAGTACTTC. Protein product: CAITSPGQGGEQYF. This chain joins TRBV10-3 and TRBJ2-7; TRBD1 agrees at 9 bases. V lost 7 bases, J lost 6 bases, and 10 bases stayed unmatched. The CDR3 has 14 residues. Germline-derived CDR1 and CDR2 are ENHRY and SYGVKD.

V usage is TRBV5-6 and J usage is TRBJ2-7; possibly TRBD1 for D (6 bases). Germline CDR1 and CDR2: SGHDT and YYEEEE. There are 13 residues in the CDR3. V gave up 4 bases and J gave up 4 bases, with 12 bases separating them. This CDR3 is CASSQGTLYEQYF. The CDR3 DNA is TGTGCCAGCAGCCAAGGGACACTGTACGAGCAGTACTTC.

This chain connects TRBV27 to TRBJ1-2; D not certain. Germline values: CDR1 MNHEY, CDR2 SMNVEV (reference sequence). CDR3 length: 15 amino acids. The V end was cut by 3 bases, the J end by 0 bases, with 11 bases between. In DNA form, the CDR3 reads TGTGCCAGCAGTTTTGGGCGGCCTACTAACTATGGCTACACCTTC. Its protein is CASSFGRPTNYGYTF.

The chain combines TRBV28 with TRBJ2-7; 9 bases are shared with TRBD2. Trimming removed 6 bases from V and 2 bases from J; junction bases left unmatched: 8. CDR1 is MDHEN and CDR2 is SYDVKM in the germline V gene. This CDR3 is 15 amino acids long. CDR3 in amino acids: CASRASGGPTYEQYV. CDR3 coding DNA: TGTGCCAGCAGGGCCAGCGGGGGGCCAACCTACGAGCAGTACGTC.